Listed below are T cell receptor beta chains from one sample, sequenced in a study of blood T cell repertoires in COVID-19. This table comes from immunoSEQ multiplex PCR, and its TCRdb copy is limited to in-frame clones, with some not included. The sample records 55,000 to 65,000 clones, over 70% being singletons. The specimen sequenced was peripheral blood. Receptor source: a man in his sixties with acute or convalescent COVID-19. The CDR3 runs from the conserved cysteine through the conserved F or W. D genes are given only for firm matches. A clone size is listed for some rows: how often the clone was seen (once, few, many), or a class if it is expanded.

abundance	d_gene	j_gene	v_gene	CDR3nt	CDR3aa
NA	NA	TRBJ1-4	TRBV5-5	TGTGCCAGCAGCTCCATCTTACAGGGCCAACTGTTTTTT	CASSSILQGQLFF
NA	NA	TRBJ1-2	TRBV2	TGTGCCAGCACCGGCGAGAAGGGAGCTAACTATGGCTACACCTTC	CASTGEKGANYGYTF
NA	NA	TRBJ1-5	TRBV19	TGTGCCCAGTCGCATGGCAGGGTTGGCAATCAGCCCCAGCATTTT	CAQSHGRVGNQPQHF
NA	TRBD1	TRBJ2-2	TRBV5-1	TGCGCCAGCAGCTTGGTGACAGGGGGCATCGGGGAGCTGTTTTTT	CASSLVTGGIGELFF
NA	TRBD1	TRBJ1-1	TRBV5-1	TGCGCCAGCAGCAGCGGGACAGGGGTCCCTGAAGCTTTCTTT	CASSSGTGVPEAFF
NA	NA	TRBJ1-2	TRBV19	TGTGCCAGTAGTACGTACGGGGGAGCTAACTATGGCTACACCTTC	CASSTYGGANYGYTF
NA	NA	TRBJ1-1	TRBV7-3	TGTGCCAGCAGCTTACACCCGGGTAACACTGAAGCTTTCTTT	CASSLHPGNTEAFF
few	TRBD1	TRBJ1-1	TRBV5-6	TGTGCCAGCAGCACCGCAGGGGGCGCGTATACTGAAGCTTTCTTT	CASSTAGGAYTEAFF
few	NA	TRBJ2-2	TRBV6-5	TGTGCCAGCGGTACAGGGAGAGTTACCGGGGAGCTGTTTTTT	CASGTGRVTGELFF
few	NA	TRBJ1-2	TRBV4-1	TGCGCCAGCAGCCGCGCCCCCGGAGTCCTCCGGGGGGGAGGCTACACCTTC	CASSRAPGVLRGGGYTF
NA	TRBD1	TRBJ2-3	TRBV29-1	TGCAGCGTTGGGGGACAGGGCACAGATACGCAGTATTTT	CSVGGQGTDTQYF
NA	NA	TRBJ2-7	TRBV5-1	TGCGCCAGCCGTTTGGGGGAGGCTTCCTACGAGCAGTACTTC	CASRLGEASYEQYF
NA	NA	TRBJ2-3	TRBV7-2	TGTGCCAGCAGCTTAGAGGTTGGCAGGGCCTTGGTTCCCACAGATACGCAGTATTTT	CASSLEVGRALVPTDTQYF
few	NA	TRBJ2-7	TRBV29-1	TGCAGCGCCGCGTGGCAGGACGAGCAGTACTTC	CSAAWQDEQYF
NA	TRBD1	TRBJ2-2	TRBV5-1	TGCGCCAGCAGCCCATTCCGGGACAGTGAGACCGGGGAGCTGTTTTTT	CASSPFRDSETGELFF
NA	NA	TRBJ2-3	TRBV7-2	TGTGCCAGCAGCCCTTACAGGGATCTCAACACAGATACGCAGTATTTT	CASSPYRDLNTDTQYF
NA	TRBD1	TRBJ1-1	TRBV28	TGTGCCAGCAGTCTCGGACAGGCCCAGGGGAACACTGAAGCTTTCTTT	CASSLGQAQGNTEAFF
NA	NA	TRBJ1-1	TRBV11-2	TGTGCCAGCAGCTTAGCCACGGACACTGAAGCTTTCTTT	CASSLATDTEAFF
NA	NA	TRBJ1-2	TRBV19	TGTGCCAGTAGTCACTGGGAGGGAAGGGACTATGGCTACACCTTC	CASSHWEGRDYGYTF
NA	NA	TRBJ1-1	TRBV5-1	TGCGCCAGCAGCCCGGAGGGCTGGGGCACTGAAGCTTTCTTT	CASSPEGWGTEAFF
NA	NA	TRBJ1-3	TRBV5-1	TGCGCCAGCAGCGTAGGGGTCTCTGGAAACACCATATATTTT	CASSVGVSGNTIYF
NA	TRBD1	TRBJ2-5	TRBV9	TGTGCCAGCAGCTCCCAGGGGGCTTTGGGAGAGACCCAGTACTTC	CASSSQGALGETQYF
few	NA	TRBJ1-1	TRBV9	TGTGCCAGCAGCGTAGAGGGGGTTATCACTGAAGCTTTCTTT	CASSVEGVITEAFF
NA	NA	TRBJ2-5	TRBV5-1	TGCGCCAGCAGCTTGGGACAGGCTCAAGAGACCCAGTACTTC	CASSLGQAQETQYF
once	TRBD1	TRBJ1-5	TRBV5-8	TGTGCCAGCAGTCACTCCGCCGGGACAGGGGGCGGTAGCAATCAGCCCCAGCATTTT	CASSHSAGTGGGSNQPQHF
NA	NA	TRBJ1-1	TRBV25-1	TGTGCCAGCAGTGCGAGGTACACTGAAGCTTTCTTT	CASSARYTEAFF
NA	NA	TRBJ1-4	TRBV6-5	TGTGCCAGTGGAGGGGGGGGAACTAATGAAAAACTGTTTTTT	CASGGGGTNEKLFF
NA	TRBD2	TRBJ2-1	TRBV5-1	TGCGCCAGCAGCTTGGCTAGCGGGGCCAACTCCTACAATGAGCAGTTCTTC	CASSLASGANSYNEQFF
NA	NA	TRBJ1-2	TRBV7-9	TGTGCCAGCAGCCCGGGAGGGAACAGTTATGGCTACACCTTC	CASSPGGNSYGYTF
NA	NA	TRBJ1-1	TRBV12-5	TGTGCTAGTGGTCCTATGGACAGAAGAGGCACTGAAGCTTTCTTT	CASGPMDRRGTEAFF
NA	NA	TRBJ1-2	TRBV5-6	TGTGCCAGCAGCTCCCTCCGGGGGAGCCGCTATGGCTACACCTTC	CASSSLRGSRYGYTF
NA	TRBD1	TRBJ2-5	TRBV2	TGTGCCAGCAGTGAGGGACAGGGGCAGACCCAGTACTTC	CASSEGQGQTQYF
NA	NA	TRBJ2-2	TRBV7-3	TGTGCCAGCAGCCGGGGCACCGGGGAGCTGTTTTTT	CASSRGTGELFF
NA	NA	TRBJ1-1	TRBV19	TGTGCCAGTAGCGGGAAGTTGAGCGAGGCCTGGAACACTGAAGCTTTCTTT	CASSGKLSEAWNTEAFF
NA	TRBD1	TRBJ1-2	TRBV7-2	TGTGCCAGCAGAGAGGGACAGGGCAACTATGGCTACACCTTC	CASREGQGNYGYTF
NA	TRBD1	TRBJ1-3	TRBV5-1	TGCGCCAGCAGCTCCGTCCCGGGACAGGGGGCGTTTGGAAACACCATATATTTT	CASSSVPGQGAFGNTIYF
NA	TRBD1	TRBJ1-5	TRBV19	TGTGCCAGTAGCCTCCCCGGGACAGGGTACCAGCCCCAGCATTTT	CASSLPGTGYQPQHF
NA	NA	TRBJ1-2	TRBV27	TGTGCCAGCAGTTCCCTCGGACAGCCAAGGGGTGGCTACACCTTC	CASSSLGQPRGGYTF
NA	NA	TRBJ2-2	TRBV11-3	TGTGCCAGCAGCTTAGGAGCCGGGGAGCTGTTTTTT	CASSLGAGELFF
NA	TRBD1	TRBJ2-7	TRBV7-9	TGTGCCAGCAGCCGACAGGGGGCGGGCTACGAGCAGTACTTC	CASSRQGAGYEQYF
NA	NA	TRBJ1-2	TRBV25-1	TGTGCTTGCAATACAGCTAACTATGGCTACACCTTC	CACNTANYGYTF
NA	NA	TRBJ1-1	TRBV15	TGTGCCACCAGCGGGGGGGACGCGGCTTTCTTT	CATSGGDAAFF
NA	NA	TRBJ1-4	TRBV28	TGTGCCAGCAGTTTGACATCCCATAATGAAAAACTGTTTTTT	CASSLTSHNEKLFF
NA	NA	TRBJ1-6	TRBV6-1	TGTGCCAGCAGTGAGGGACTGTCTTCACCCCTCCACTTT	CASSEGLSSPLHF
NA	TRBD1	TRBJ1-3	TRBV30	TGTGCCTGTTCGGACAGGAGCTCTGGAAACACCATATATTTT	CACSDRSSGNTIYF
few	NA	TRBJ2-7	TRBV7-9	TGTGCCAGCAGCCCGACACAGGGATACGAGCAGTACTTC	CASSPTQGYEQYF
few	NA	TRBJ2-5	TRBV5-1	TGCGCCAGCAGCTTATACAGAAGCCAAGAGACCCAGTACTTC	CASSLYRSQETQYF
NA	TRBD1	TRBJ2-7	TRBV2	TGTGCCAGCAGTCAATATGCACCGGGACAGGGAAACTACGAGCAGTACTTC	CASSQYAPGQGNYEQYF
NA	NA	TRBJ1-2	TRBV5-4	TGTGCCAGCAGCCTGGACAGTTATGGCTACACCTTC	CASSLDSYGYTF
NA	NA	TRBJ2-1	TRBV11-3	TGTGCCAGCAGCTTAGCGGGGGACGTACCCAGTTACAATGAGCAGTTCTTC	CASSLAGDVPSYNEQFF
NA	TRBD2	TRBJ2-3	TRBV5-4	TGTGCCAGCAGCTCGTACACTAGCGAAGGGACAGATACGCAGTATTTT	CASSSYTSEGTDTQYF
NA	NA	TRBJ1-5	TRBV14	TGTGCCAGCTCCCCACAGGGTATGGATCAGCCCCAGCATTTT	CASSPQGMDQPQHF
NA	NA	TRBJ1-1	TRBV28	TGTGCCAGCAGGTCCACAGGGATGAACACTGAAGCTTTCTTT	CASRSTGMNTEAFF
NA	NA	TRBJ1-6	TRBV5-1	TGCGCCAGCAGCTTGGCGGGGAGGGATCGTTCACCCCTCCACTTT	CASSLAGRDRSPLHF
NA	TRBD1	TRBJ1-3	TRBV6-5	TGTGCCAGCAGTTACTCGAGGGGGCAAGGAAACACCATATATTTT	CASSYSRGQGNTIYF
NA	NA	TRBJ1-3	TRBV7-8	TGTGCCAGCAGCCCCGTATACTTCTCTGGAAACACCATATATTTT	CASSPVYFSGNTIYF
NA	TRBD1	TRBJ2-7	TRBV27	TGTGCCAGCAGCGGGACAGGGTCCTACGAGCAGTACTTC	CASSGTGSYEQYF
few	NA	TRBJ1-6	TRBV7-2	TGTGCCAGCAGCACGGGTAATTCACCCCTCCACTTT	CASSTGNSPLHF
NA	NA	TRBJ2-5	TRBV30	TGTGCCTGGAGTACGAGAGAGACCCAGTACTTC	CAWSTRETQYF
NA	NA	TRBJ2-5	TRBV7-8	TGTGCCAGCAGCACACACCCCCTAGCCCAAGAGACCCAGTACTTC	CASSTHPLAQETQYF